The text below deals with one T cell receptor (beta chain). Its antigen has not been determined. No much larger clone is present one base from it, and per-base qualities are unavailable. This sample was taken from a study of blood T cell repertoires in COVID-19 (dated by TCRdb to the early 2020s). With regard to the full study: Samples covering the acute and convalescent phases of COVID-19 were provided by collaborators in the United States, Italy and Spain. The material from the prospective study consisted of cDNA or gDNA derived from T cells, B-cell-depleted T cells, or PBMCs. The dataset comprised deeply sampled blood TCRbeta repertoires from subjects exposed to, actively infected with, or recovered from COVID-19. The repertoires were made available in a free public database intended to serve as a resource for research on the immune response to SARS-CoV-2. Samples were obtained from the ongoing ImmuneRACE study (first 160 participants) and from 1,254 subjects provided by 6 global collaborators. Sample metadata almost always included a de-identified subject ID, COVID-19 status, age in years and sex. Where HLA class I and class II types were available, the types were taken from metadata supplied by the sample provider, not from assay-based typing.

Whole blood was collected in K2EDTA tubes by collaborating institutions according to the institutions' own protocols. For TCRbeta analysis, collaborators shipped samples in one of three forms: frozen whole blood, isolated PBMCs, or DNA extracted from either of those sample types. The immunoSEQ Assay, a bias-controlled multiplex PCR, was used to amplify TCRbeta CDR3 regions from genomic DNA. For the original study's pipeline: Within the assay, amplification of reference gene primers was used to estimate how many nucleated cells each sample contained. Sequence reads were collapsed and filtered to measure the absolute abundance of every unique TCRbeta CDR3 rearrangement. For each sample, productive Simpson clonality was calculated as the square root of Simpson's diversity index across productive rearrangements. What TCRdb holds here is the immuneACCESS table cut down to in-frame rearrangements. Part of the clones is not present; checked against another copy, under half of the missing clones reflect an unresolved V gene, and the others are unexplained. V, J and clone size were drawn from that table, and D and trimming were deduced from the DNA. In this sample the table shows about 380,000 clones, roughly 80% of which occur a single time. About 1% of the sample rests with the top ten.

Counted from cysteine to phenylalanine, this CDR3 has 15 amino acids. Only the CDR3 DNA stays, 45 bases, in frame from base 1. From the germline V gene, CDR1 is MDHEN and CDR2 is SYDVKM. For this chain, trimming is 8 bases at the V end and 9 bases at the J end, and the number of junction bases without a gene match is 16. General conclusions and limits of the study: The quantity of clinical and demographic metadata differed by source and by participant and was supplied without curation.

The origin of this receptor is a human donor with acute or convalescent COVID-19. The donor label of this sample is uncertain. The sequence is built from TRBV28 and TRBJ1-3, with 7 middle bases fitting TRBD1. The sample taken for sequencing was peripheral blood. CDR3 loop: CASGDSVTPSGTIYF. The bases read TGTGCCAGCGGGGACAGCGTGACCCCGTCCGGCACCATATATTTT.